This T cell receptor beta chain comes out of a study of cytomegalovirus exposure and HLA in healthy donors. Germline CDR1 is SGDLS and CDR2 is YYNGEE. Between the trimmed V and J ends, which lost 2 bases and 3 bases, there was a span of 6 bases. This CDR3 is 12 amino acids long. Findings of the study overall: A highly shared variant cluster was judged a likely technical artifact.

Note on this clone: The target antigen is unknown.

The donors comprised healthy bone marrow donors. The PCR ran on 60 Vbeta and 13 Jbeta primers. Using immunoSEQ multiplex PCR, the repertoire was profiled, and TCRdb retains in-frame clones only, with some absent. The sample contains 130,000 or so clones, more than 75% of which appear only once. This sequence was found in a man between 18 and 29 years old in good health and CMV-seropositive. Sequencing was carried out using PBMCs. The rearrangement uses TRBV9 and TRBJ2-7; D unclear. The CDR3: CASSVLNYEQYF. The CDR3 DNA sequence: TGTGCCAGCAGCGTCCTAAACTACGAGCAGTACTTC.